This entry lists 23 T cell receptor beta chains sequenced from one sample in a study of ipilimumab plus nivolumab after autologous stem cell transplantation. Generated by immunoSEQ multiplex PCR, the TCRdb table keeps only in-frame clones and is missing some. The data contain 15,000 to 20,000 clones, around 80% of them singletons. This specimen was PBMCs, taken in a trial of ipilimumab plus nivolumab as post-transplant consolidation. The receptors derive from a male donor with diffuse large B-cell lymphoma.

This rearrangement joins TRBV30 to TRBJ2-6; D may be TRBD1 (6 bases). There are 17 residues in the CDR3. V was pared by 4 bases and J by 2 bases, with 18 bases between. The germline CDR1 and CDR2 sequences are GTSNPN and SVGIG (reference sequence). CDR3 sequence: CAWTVGTTWTGANVLTF. CDR3 nucleotide sequence: TGTGCCTGGACGGTCGGGACAACGTGGACTGGGGCCAACGTCCTGACTTTC.

The chain has TRBV9 and TRBJ2-3; maybe TRBD2 (6 bases). Trimming pared 3 bases from V and 3 bases from J, leaving 17 bases between. Germline assignment: CDR1 SGDLS and CDR2 YYNGEE. This CDR3 has 16 amino acids. CDR3 sequence (DNA): TGTGCCAGCAGCGGTAGAAGCGGGCGGATGACAGATACGCAGTATTTT. It specifies CASSGRSGRMTDTQYF.

The chain links TRBV6-5 to TRBJ1-1; D not certain. CDR1 is MNHEY, CDR2 SVGAGI, per germline. This CDR3 has 12 amino acids. Trimming left V 7 bases short and J 5 bases short, with 11 bases between. In DNA form, the CDR3 reads TGTGCCAGCATGTCAGGCCCGACTGAAGCTTTCTTT. This encodes CASMSGPTEAFF.

The rearrangement links TRBV12-5 to TRBJ2-1; either TRBD1 or TRBD2 may fit D (6 bases each). CDR3 size: 13 residues. Germline loops: CDR1 LGHNT, CDR2 FRNRAP. Trimming removed 6 bases from V and 7 bases from J, with 13 bases in between. CDR3 loop: CASGPEGVNEQFF. CDR3 nucleotide sequence: TGTGCTAGTGGCCCGGAGGGGGTAAATGAGCAGTTCTTC.

The chain links TRBV19 to TRBJ1-2; D remains unclear. The CDR3 has 15 residues. The germline CDR1 and CDR2 sequences are LNHDA and SQIVND (reference sequence). With 5 bases removed from V and 2 bases from J, the gap between germline ends came to 15 bases. The CDR3 reads CASSEQRARNYGYTF. The CDR3, as DNA: TGTGCCAGTAGTGAACAGCGAGCGAGAAACTATGGCTACACCTTC.

The genes are TRBV7-7 and TRBJ2-5, with D maybe TRBD2 (5 bases). Germline CDR1 SSHAT, CDR2 FNYEAQ (reference sequence). This CDR3 has 13 amino acids. Between the trimmed V and J ends, which lost 4 bases and 4 bases, there was a span of 10 bases. CDR3 DNA sequence: TGTGCCAGCAGCTCCTTAGCGTCAGAGACCCAGTACTTC. It codes for CASSSLASETQYF. Full variable domain (missing parts from reference TRBV7-7 and TRBJ2-5): GAGVSQSPRYKVTKRGQDVTLRCDPISSHATLYWYQQALGQGPEFLTYFNYEAQPDKSGLPSDRFSAERPEGSISTLTIQRTEQRDSAMYRCASSSLASETQYFGPGTRLLVL.

The rearrangement joins TRBV6-1 to TRBJ1-3; D call uncertain. The V gene's germline CDR1 is MNHNS and CDR2 SASEGT. The V gene lost 0 bases and the J gene lost 0 bases, with 6 bases spanning the gap. CDR3 length: 15 amino acids. CDR3 loop: CASSEAGFSGNTIYF. CDR3 DNA: TGTGCCAGCAGTGAAGCAGGCTTCTCTGGAAACACCATATATTTT.

This chain joins TRBV15 and TRBJ1-4; 9 nucleotides align to TRBD1. V was clipped by 2 bases and J by 8 bases; unmatched bases: 9. Germline CDR1 and CDR2: LNHNV and YYDKDF (reference sequence). The CDR3 runs 16 residues. The CDR3 DNA sequence: TGTGCCACCAGCAGAAAAAGGGACAGGGCCGGGGAAAAACTGTTTTTT. This translates into CATSRKRDRAGEKLFF. Looking up the rest from reference TRBV15 and TRBJ1-4 gives the full variable domain: DAMVIQNPRYQVTQFGKPVTLSCSQTLNHNVMYWYQQKSSQAPKLLFHYYDKDFNNEADTPDNFQSRRPNTSFCFLDIRSPGLGDTAMYLCATSRKRDRAGEKLFFGSGTQLSVL.

V usage is TRBV18 and J usage is TRBJ1-6, with D unresolved. Germline V gives CDR1 KGHSH, CDR2 LQKENI. CDR3 length: 14 amino acids. Trimming pared 3 bases from V and 8 bases from J, leaving 11 bases between. The CDR3 sequence is CASSPTYGDSPLHF. The CDR3 nucleotides read TGTGCCAGCTCACCCACTTACGGTGATTCACCCCTCCACTTT.

This clone was found once. This chain uses TRBV11-2 with TRBJ2-1, with 8 bases identical to TRBD2. The CDR3 covers 16 residues. Trimming at V came to 5 bases and at J to 8 bases, leaving 14 bases not matched to a gene. Germline V lookup: CDR1 SGHAT, CDR2 FQNNGV. CDR3 DNA sequence: TGTGCCAGCAGCCTTACCGGGGGGGCATTTACCGATGAGCAGTTCTTC. This gives the protein CASSLTGGAFTDEQFF.

V is TRBV5-4 and J is TRBJ1-3, with D uncertain. The CDR3 is 17 residues long. From germline, CDR1 is SGHNT and CDR2 YYREEE (reference sequence). Trimming stripped 0 bases from V and 0 bases from J, with 13 bases between. This CDR3 reads CASSLEAGPLSGNTIYF. The CDR3 coding sequence is TGTGCCAGCAGCTTGGAGGCAGGCCCCCTCTCTGGAAACACCATATATTTT.

J is TRBJ2-3 and V is TRBV25-1, with 10 bases fitting TRBD1. Germline trimming cut 4 bases from V and 4 bases from J; bases unmatched to any gene: 2. Germline assignment: CDR1 MGHDK and CDR2 SYGVNS. The CDR3 is 14 amino acids. CDR3 DNA sequence: TGTGCCAGCAGTGTCGGGACAGGGGCAGATACGCAGTATTTT. Its protein is CASSVGTGADTQYF.

This sequence joins TRBV11-3 and TRBJ2-1; no reliable D call. The V gene's germline CDR1 is SGHNT and CDR2 YENEEA. The length of the CDR3 is 16 residues. Trimming took off 6 bases at V and 0 bases at J, with 15 bases between the two ends. CDR3 loop: CASSHKGGGSYNEQFF. The CDR3 nucleotides read TGTGCCAGCAGTCATAAGGGTGGTGGCTCCTACAATGAGCAGTTCTTC.

The chain is built from TRBV9 and TRBJ2-1, with D possibly called TRBD1 or TRBD2 (6 bases each). Germline-derived CDR1 and CDR2 are SGDLS and YYNGEE. Trimming removed 0 bases from V and 3 bases from J, with 10 bases in between. The CDR3 runs to 15 residues. CDR3 in DNA: TGTGCCAGCAGCGTAGGGGGGCGGGGCTACAATGAGCAGTTCTTC. Protein product: CASSVGGRGYNEQFF.

The chain employs TRBV29-1 and TRBJ2-2, with D perhaps being TRBD1 or TRBD2 (5 bases each). This CDR3 contains 12 residues. The V and J ends lost 4 bases and 6 bases respectively, with 9 bases between them. Germline values: CDR1 SQVTM, CDR2 ANQGSEA. The CDR3 nucleotides are TGCAGCGTTGGCGTGGGGGCCGGGGAGCTGTTTTTT. Amino acid sequence: CSVGVGAGELFF.

This chain links TRBV19 with TRBJ2-1, with 13 positions matching TRBD2. CDR1 and CDR2 (germline): LNHDA, SQIVND (reference sequence). This CDR3 comprises 15 residues. V shed 4 bases, J shed 10 bases, and the junction held 7 bases outside the gene matches. CDR3 residues: CASSTQGLAGAEQFF. The CDR3 coding sequence is TGTGCCAGTAGTACCCAAGGACTAGCGGGGGCCGAGCAGTTCTTC.

The chain joins TRBV19 to TRBJ2-5; D possibly corresponds to TRBD2 (6 bases). CDR1 is LNHDA and CDR2 is SQIVND in the germline V gene (reference sequence). The germline V and J ends were trimmed by 1 base and 4 bases, with 7 bases remaining between them. This CDR3 region has 13 residues. The CDR3 spells CASSIGLGETQYF. CDR3 coding DNA: TGTGCCAGTAGTATAGGACTAGGAGAGACCCAGTACTTC.

The chain couples TRBV19 to TRBJ2-7, with D perhaps matching TRBD1 (5 bases). Germline V gives CDR1 LNHDA, CDR2 SQIVND (reference sequence). CDR3 size: 16 residues. Deletions cut 5 bases from V and 0 bases from J, with 17 bases between. The CDR3 bases are TGTGCCAGTAGTTCCTGGGGCAGGTCCGGCTCCTACGAGCAGTACTTC. Translation: CASSSWGRSGSYEQYF.

The gene calls are TRBV21-1 and TRBJ1-2. TRBV21-1 represents a pseudogene. There are 13 residues in the CDR3. CDR3 nucleotides: TGTGCCAGCATCAAACGGGGGGCAGGTGGCTACACCTTC. The encoded protein is CASIKRGAGGYTF.

The chain is built from TRBV5-6 and TRBJ1-2, with a weak D call TRBD1 (5 bases). V shed 3 bases and J shed 4 bases, with 13 bases lying between them. In germline, CDR1 is SGHDT, CDR2 YYEEEE. This CDR3 is 14 amino acids long. DNA of the CDR3: TGTGCCAGCAGCTCCTTGGGGACGAGCTATGGCTACACCTTC. This encodes CASSSLGTSYGYTF.

The chain uses TRBV30 and TRBJ1-5, with a tentative D call TRBD1 (5 bases). This CDR3 contains 14 residues. V gave up 3 bases and J gave up 2 bases, with 11 bases separating them. Per germline, CDR1 GTSNPN and CDR2 SVGIG (reference sequence). CDR3 residues: CAWSRDWRNQPQHF. The DNA for the CDR3 is TGTGCCTGGAGCCGGGACTGGCGCAATCAGCCCCAGCATTTT.

This chain joins TRBV5-4 and TRBJ2-3; a possible D gene is TRBD2 (6 bases). V shed 5 bases and J shed 2 bases, with 18 bases lying between them. CDR1 is SGHNT and CDR2 is YYREEE in the germline V gene (reference sequence). The CDR3 loop spans 16 amino acids. The CDR3 sequence is CASSSGGTYPTDTQYF. In nucleotides, the CDR3 is TGTGCCAGCAGTAGTGGAGGGACTTACCCCACAGATACGCAGTATTTT.

The chain links TRBV11-2 to TRBJ2-2, with 9 bases that match TRBD2. Per the germline V gene, CDR1 is SGHAT and CDR2 is FQNNGV. The CDR3 extends over 17 amino acids. The V gene end was trimmed by 6 bases and the J gene end by 4 bases; junction bases not matched to a gene: 12. This chain's CDR3 is CASRPVPAGGFTGELFF. The CDR3 coding sequence is TGTGCCAGCAGACCCGTCCCGGCGGGGGGGTTCACCGGGGAGCTGTTTTTT.